Presented here are 4 T cell receptor beta chains from one specimen sequenced in a study of control samples from healthy donors and cancer patients. Assay used: immunoSEQ multiplex PCR; TCRdb lists only in-frame clones, some missing. Of some 170,000 clones listed, roughly 95% are singletons. What was sequenced was blood. These receptor sequences come from a woman aged 25-40 years in good health.

The gene calls are TRBV28 and TRBJ1-1, with 8 positions matching TRBD1. Germline loops: CDR1 MDHEN, CDR2 SYDVKM. The V and J ends lost 6 bases and 4 bases, in that order; junction bases with no gene match: 4. This CDR3 comprises 13 residues. The CDR3: CASSLRGLTEAFF. CDR3 nucleotides: TGTGCCAGCAGCCTCAGGGGGCTCACTGAAGCTTTCTTT.

As regards this clone: The junction departs from the called germline gene at one end, perhaps through a read error. V usage is TRBV7-7 and J usage is TRBJ2-5; 8 bases match TRBD1. CDR3 length: 15 residues. Germline CDR1 reads SSHAT; CDR2 reads FNYEAQ (reference sequence). The DNA of the CDR3 is TGTGCTAGCAGCTTAGACAGGGGAGGTCCGGAGACCCAGTACTTC. Protein: CASSLDRGGPETQYF.

The chain has TRBV5-5 and TRBJ1-4; D ambiguous. The germline V and J ends were trimmed by 1 base and 1 base, with 17 bases remaining between them. The CDR3 covers 18 residues. Germline lookup yields CDR1 SGHKS and CDR2 YYEKEE (reference sequence). The CDR3 region has the DNA TGTGCCAGCAGCTTGTTAGTTGGGCCTGCGGGAACTAATGAAAAACTGTTTTTT. It encodes CASSLLVGPAGTNEKLFF.

The chain couples TRBV28 to TRBJ1-4; D perhaps matches TRBD1 (6 bases). CDR3 length: 14 amino acids. In germline, CDR1 is MDHEN, CDR2 SYDVKM. The V gene lost 5 bases and the J gene lost 4 bases, with 11 bases spanning the gap. CDR3 in amino acids: CASSDRRLNEKLFF. The CDR3 nucleotides are TGTGCCAGCAGTGACAGGCGACTTAATGAAAAACTGTTTTTT.